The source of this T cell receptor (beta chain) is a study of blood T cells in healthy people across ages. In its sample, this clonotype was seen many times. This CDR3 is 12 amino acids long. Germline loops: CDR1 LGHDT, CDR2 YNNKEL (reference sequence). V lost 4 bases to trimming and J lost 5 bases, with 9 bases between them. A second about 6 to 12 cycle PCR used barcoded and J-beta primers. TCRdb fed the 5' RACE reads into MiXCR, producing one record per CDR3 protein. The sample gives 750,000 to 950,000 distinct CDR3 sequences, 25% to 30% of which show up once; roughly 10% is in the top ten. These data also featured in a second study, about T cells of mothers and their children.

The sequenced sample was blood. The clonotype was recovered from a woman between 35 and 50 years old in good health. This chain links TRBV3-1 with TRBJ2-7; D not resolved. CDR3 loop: CASSPYTHEQYF. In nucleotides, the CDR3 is TGTGCCAGCAGCCCGTACACCCACGAGCAGTACTTC.